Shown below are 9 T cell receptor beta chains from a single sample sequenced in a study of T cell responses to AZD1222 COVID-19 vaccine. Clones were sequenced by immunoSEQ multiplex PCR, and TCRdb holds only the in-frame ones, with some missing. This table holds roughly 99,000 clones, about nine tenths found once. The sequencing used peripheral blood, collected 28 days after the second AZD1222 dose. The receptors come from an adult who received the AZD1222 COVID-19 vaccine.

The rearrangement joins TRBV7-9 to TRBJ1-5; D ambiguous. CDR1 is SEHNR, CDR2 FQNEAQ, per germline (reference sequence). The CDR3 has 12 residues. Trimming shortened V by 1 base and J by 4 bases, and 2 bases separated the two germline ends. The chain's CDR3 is CASSLGNQPQHF. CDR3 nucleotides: TGTGCCAGCAGCTTAGGAAATCAGCCCCAGCATTTT.

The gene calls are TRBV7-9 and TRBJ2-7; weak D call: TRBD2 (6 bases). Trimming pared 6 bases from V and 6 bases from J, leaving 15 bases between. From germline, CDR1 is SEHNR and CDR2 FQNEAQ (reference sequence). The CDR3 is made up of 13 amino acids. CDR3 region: CASSRREFAEQYF. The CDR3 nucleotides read TGTGCCAGCAGTCGGAGGGAATTTGCCGAGCAGTACTTC.

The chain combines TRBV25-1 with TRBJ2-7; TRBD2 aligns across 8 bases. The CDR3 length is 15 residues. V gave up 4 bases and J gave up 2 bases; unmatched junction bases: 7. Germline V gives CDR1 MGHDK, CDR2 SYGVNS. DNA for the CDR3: TGTGCCAGCAGTGGGCCCCAGCGGGAGCCCTACGAGCAGTACTTC. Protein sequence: CASSGPQREPYEQYF.

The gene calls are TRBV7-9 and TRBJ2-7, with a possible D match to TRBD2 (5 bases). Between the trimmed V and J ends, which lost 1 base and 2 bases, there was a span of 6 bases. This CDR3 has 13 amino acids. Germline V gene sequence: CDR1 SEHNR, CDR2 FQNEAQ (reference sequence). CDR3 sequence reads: CASSLGRAYEQYF. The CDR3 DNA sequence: TGTGCCAGCAGCTTAGGGCGGGCCTACGAGCAGTACTTC.

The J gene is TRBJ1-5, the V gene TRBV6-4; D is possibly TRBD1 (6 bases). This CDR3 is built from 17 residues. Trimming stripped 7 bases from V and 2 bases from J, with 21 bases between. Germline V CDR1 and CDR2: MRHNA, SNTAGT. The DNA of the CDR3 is TGTGCCAGCATGAGGGGGGGTAGGGAATTGGGCAATCAGCCCCAGCATTTT. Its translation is CASMRGGRELGNQPQHF.

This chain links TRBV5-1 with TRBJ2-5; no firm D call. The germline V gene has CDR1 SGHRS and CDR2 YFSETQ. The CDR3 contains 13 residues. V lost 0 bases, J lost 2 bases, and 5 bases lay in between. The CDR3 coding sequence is TGCGCCAGCAGCTTGGTACGGCAAGAGACCCAGTACTTC. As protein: CASSLVRQETQYF.

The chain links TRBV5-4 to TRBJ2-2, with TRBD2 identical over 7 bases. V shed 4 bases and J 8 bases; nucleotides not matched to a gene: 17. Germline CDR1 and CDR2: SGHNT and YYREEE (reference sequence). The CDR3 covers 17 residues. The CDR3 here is CASSRTGGRAGSGELFF. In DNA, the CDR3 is TGTGCCAGCAGCCGGACCGGGGGGAGGGCCGGATCAGGGGAGCTGTTTTTT.

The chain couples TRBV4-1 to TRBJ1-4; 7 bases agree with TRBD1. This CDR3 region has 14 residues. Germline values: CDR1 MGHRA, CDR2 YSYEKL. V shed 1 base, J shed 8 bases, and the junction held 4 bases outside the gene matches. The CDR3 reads CASSQGTGREKLFF. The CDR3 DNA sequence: TGCGCCAGCAGCCAAGGGACAGGCCGAGAAAAACTGTTTTTT.

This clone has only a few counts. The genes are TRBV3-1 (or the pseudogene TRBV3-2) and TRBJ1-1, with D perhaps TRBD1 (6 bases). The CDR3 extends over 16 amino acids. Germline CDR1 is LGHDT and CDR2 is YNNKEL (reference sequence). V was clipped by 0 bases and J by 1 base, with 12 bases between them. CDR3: CASSQDYGTRNTEAFF. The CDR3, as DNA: TGTGCCAGCAGCCAAGATTACGGGACACGGAACACTGAAGCTTTCTTT.